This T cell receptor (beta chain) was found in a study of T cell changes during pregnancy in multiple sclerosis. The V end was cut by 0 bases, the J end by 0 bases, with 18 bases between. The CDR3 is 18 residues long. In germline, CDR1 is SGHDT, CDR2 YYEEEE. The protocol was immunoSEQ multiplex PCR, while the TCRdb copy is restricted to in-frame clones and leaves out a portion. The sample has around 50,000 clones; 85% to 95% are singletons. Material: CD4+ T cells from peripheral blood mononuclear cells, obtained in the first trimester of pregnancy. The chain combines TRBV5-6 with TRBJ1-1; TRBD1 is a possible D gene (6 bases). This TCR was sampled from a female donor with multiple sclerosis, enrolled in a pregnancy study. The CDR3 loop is CASSLGVTGWALNTEAFF. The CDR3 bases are TGTGCCAGCAGCTTGGGGGTAACAGGGTGGGCCTTGAACACTGAAGCTTTCTTT.